The 11 T cell receptor beta chains in this list originate from one sample, sequenced in a study of blood T cell repertoires in COVID-19. Using immunoSEQ multiplex PCR, the repertoire was profiled, and TCRdb retains in-frame clones only, with some absent. In the table there are about 220,000 clones, less than 90% of which are singletons. Sequenced: peripheral blood. These receptors came from a woman in her fifties or sixties who had recovered from COVID-19.

This chain links TRBV5-5 with TRBJ1-1; TRBD1 might be the D (6 bases). The length of the CDR3 is 14 residues. The germline CDR1 and CDR2 sequences are SGHKS and YYEKEE (reference sequence). V lost 4 bases to trimming and J lost 3 bases, with 13 bases between them. For the CDR3, the DNA is TGTGCCAGCAGCCGAGCAACAGGGTACACTGAAGCTTTCTTT. It yields the protein CASSRATGYTEAFF.

This clone was seen only a few times. The genes are TRBV30 and TRBJ1-5; D gene unclear. Germline loops: CDR1 GTSNPN, CDR2 SVGIG (reference sequence). V was clipped by 3 bases and J by 3 bases, with 9 bases between them. The length of the CDR3 is 13 residues. The CDR3 here is CAWRGVNNQPQHF. DNA of the CDR3: TGTGCCTGGAGGGGAGTTAACAATCAGCCCCAGCATTTT.

The count of this clone is one. V usage is TRBV2 and J usage is TRBJ2-3; TRBD1 matches 11 bases. Trimming cost V 11 bases and J 2 bases; bases outside gene matches: 3. From germline, CDR1 is SNHLY and CDR2 FYNNEI. The CDR3 has 13 amino acids. CDR3 DNA sequence: TGTGCCGGAGGACAGGGGGCCACAGATACGCAGTATTTT. It codes for CAGGQGATDTQYF.

V is TRBV13 and J is TRBJ1-6, with TRBD1 matching over 8 bases. Germline V gives CDR1 PRHDT, CDR2 FYEKMQ (reference sequence). The CDR3 length is 14 residues. The junction had 4 bases not matched to a gene; V was cut back by 5 bases and J by 7 bases. The CDR3 sequence: CASSLQGGNSPLHF. As DNA, the CDR3 is TGTGCCAGCAGCCTACAGGGGGGGAATTCACCCCTCCACTTT.

The gene calls are TRBV27 and TRBJ2-1; TRBD1 agrees at 8 bases. This CDR3 has 15 amino acids. Germline lookup yields CDR1 MNHEY and CDR2 SMNVEV (reference sequence). J gave up 5 bases and V 6 bases, and 9 bases lay outside the gene matches. CDR3 protein: CASSPGQGVNNEQFF. The CDR3 bases are TGTGCCAGCAGCCCTGGACAGGGAGTTAACAATGAGCAGTTCTTC.

The chain joins TRBV9 to TRBJ1-1; D remains ambiguous. Deletions cut 0 bases from V and 5 bases from J, with 8 bases between. The CDR3 has 13 residues. The germline V gene encodes CDR1 SGDLS and CDR2 YYNGEE. CDR3 in amino acids: CASSVEPVTEAFF. The CDR3 DNA sequence: TGTGCCAGCAGCGTAGAGCCGGTTACTGAAGCTTTCTTT.

The table lists this clone with a few counts. Other DNA sequences in this sample translate to the same CDR3. This CDR3 reads CAWGPGQVNTEAFF. CDR3 in DNA: TGTGCCTGGGGCCCCGGACAGGTGAACACTGAAGCTTTCTTT. The chain links TRBV30 to TRBJ1-1; the match to TRBD1 covers 7 bases. After removal of 5 bases from V and 0 bases from J, the junction contained 6 bases not matched to a gene. The CDR3 spans 14 residues. Germline lookup yields CDR1 GTSNPN and CDR2 SVGIG (reference sequence). The variable domain in full, with the rest retrieved from reference TRBV30 and TRBJ1-1, is SQTIHQWPATLVQPVGSPLSLECTVEGTSNPNLYWYRQAAGRGLQLLFYSVGIGQISSEVPQNLSASRPQDRQFILSSKKLLLSDSGFYLCAWGPGQVNTEAFFGQGTRLTVV.

This clone is a singleton in its sample. V is TRBV2 and J is TRBJ1-5, with 7 bases matching TRBD1. Germline values: CDR1 SNHLY, CDR2 FYNNEI. V was pared by 3 bases and J by 7 bases, with 3 bases of the junction left unmatched. The CDR3 loop spans 13 amino acids. CDR3: CASSETGLQPQHF. The DNA for the CDR3 is TGTGCCAGCAGTGAGACAGGGTTGCAGCCCCAGCATTTT. The full variable domain, with the rest looked up from reference TRBV2 and TRBJ1-5, is EPEVTQTPSHQVTQMGQEVILRCVPISNHLYFYWYRQILGQKVEFLVSFYNNEISEKSEIFDDQFSVERPDGSNFTLKIRSTKLEDSAMYFCASSETGLQPQHFGDGTRLSIL.

Here the CDR3 reads CASSSNYGSPLAYNSPLHF. Written as DNA, the CDR3 is TGTGCCAGCAGCTCCAACTACGGGAGCCCCCTGGCCTATAATTCACCCCTCCACTTT. V is TRBV7-9 and J is TRBJ1-6; D remains unclear. Trimming took 4 bases from V and 2 from J, leaving 21 bases between them. The CDR3 contains 19 residues. Germline CDR1 is SEHNR and CDR2 is FQNEAQ (reference sequence).

The chain combines TRBV1 with TRBJ2-2; the table names TRBD2, a call not compared with the DNA. TRBV1 is tagged as a pseudogene. The CDR3 is 18 residues long. The CDR3 nucleotides are TGCACCAGCAGCCAAGATCGGCTAGCGGGGGGTAACACCGGGGAGCTGTTTTTT. Translation: CTSSQDRLAGGNTGELFF.

The J gene is TRBJ1-2, the V gene TRBV6-5; the match to TRBD1 covers 11 bases. Germline CDR1 MNHEY, CDR2 SVGAGI. V trimming: 2 bases; J trimming: 4 bases; junction bases outside the gene matches: 3. The CDR3 spans 15 residues. CDR3 bases: TGTGCCAGCAGTTACGTCGGACAGGGGGCCTATGGCTACACCTTC. Translated, it gives CASSYVGQGAYGYTF.